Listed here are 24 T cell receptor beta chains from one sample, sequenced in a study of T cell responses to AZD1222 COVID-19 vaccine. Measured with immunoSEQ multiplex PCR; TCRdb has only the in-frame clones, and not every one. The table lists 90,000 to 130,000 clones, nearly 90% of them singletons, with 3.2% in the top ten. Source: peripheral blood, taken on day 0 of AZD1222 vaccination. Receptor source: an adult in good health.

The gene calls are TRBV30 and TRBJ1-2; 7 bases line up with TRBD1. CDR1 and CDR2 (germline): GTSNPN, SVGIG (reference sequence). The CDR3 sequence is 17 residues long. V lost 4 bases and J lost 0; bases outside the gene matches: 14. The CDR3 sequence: CAWKGLRDSATNYGYTF. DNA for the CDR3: TGTGCCTGGAAGGGGCTAAGGGACAGCGCCACTAACTATGGCTACACCTTC. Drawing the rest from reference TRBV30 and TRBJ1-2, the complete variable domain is SQTIHQWPATLVQPVGSPLSLECTVEGTSNPNLYWYRQAAGRGLQLLFYSVGIGQISSEVPQNLSASRPQDRQFILSSKKLLLSDSGFYLCAWKGLRDSATNYGYTFGSGTRLTVV.

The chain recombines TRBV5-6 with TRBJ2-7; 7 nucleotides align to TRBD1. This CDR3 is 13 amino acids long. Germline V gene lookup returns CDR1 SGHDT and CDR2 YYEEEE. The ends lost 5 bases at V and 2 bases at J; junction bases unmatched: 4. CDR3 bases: TGTGCCAGCAGTTGGACAGGACCCTACGAGCAGTACTTC. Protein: CASSWTGPYEQYF.

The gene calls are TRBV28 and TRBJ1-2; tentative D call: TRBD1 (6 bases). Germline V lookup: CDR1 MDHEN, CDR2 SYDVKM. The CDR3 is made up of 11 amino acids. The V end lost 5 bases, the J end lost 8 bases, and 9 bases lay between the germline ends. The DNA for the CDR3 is TGTGCCAGCAGTAGACAGGCAGGCTACACCTTC. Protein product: CASSRQAGYTF.

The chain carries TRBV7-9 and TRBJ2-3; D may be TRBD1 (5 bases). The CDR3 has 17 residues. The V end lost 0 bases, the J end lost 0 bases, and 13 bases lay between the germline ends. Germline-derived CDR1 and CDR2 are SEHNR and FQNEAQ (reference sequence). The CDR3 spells CASSLATAGFSTDTQYF. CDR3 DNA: TGTGCCAGCAGCTTAGCGACCGCAGGGTTTAGCACAGATACGCAGTATTTT.

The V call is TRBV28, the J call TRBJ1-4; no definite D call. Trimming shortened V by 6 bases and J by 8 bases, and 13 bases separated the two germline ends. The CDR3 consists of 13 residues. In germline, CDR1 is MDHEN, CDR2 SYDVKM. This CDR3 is CASRIDMGEKLFF. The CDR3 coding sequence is TGTGCCAGCAGGATTGACATGGGCGAAAAACTGTTTTTT.

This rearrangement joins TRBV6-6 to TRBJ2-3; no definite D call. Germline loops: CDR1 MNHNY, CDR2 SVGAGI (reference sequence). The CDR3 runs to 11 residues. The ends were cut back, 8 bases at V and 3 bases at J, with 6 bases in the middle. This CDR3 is CASLRTDTQYF. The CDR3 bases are TGTGCCAGCCTAAGGACAGATACGCAGTATTTT.

CDR3 sequence reads: CASSGPTGTSNEKLFF. The CDR3 region has the DNA TGTGCCAGCAGCGGTCCCACCGGGACCTCTAATGAAAAACTGTTTTTT. The rearrangement joins TRBV9 to TRBJ1-4; D perhaps matches TRBD1 (5 bases). CDR1 and CDR2 (germline): SGDLS, YYNGEE. Trimming removed 3 bases from V and 3 bases from J, with 15 bases in between. The CDR3 spans 16 residues.

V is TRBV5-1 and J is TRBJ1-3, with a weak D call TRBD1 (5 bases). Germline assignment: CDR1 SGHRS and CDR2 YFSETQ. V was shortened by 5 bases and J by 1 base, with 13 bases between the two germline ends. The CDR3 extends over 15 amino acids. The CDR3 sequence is CASSYAGISGNTIYF. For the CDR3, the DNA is TGCGCCAGCAGTTATGCAGGGATTTCTGGAAACACCATATATTTT.

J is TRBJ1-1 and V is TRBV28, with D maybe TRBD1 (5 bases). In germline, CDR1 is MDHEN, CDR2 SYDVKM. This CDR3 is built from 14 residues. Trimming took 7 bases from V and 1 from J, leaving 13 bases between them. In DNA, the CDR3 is TGTGCCAGCACCCCCCCGGGGCGGAACACTGAAGCTTTCTTT. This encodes CASTPPGRNTEAFF.

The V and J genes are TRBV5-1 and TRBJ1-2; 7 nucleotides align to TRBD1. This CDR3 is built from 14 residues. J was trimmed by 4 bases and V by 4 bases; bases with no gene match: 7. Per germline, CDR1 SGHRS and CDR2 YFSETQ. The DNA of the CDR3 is TGCGCCAGCAGCCCAGCCGGGACAGCCTATGGCTACACCTTC. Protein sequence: CASSPAGTAYGYTF.

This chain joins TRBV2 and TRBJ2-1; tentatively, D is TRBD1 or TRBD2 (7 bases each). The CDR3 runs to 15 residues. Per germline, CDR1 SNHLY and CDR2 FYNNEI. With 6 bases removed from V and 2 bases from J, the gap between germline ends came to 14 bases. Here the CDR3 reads CASRDSGGAYNEQFF. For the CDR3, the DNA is TGTGCCAGCAGGGACTCAGGGGGGGCCTACAATGAGCAGTTCTTC. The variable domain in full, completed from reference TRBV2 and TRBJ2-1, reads EPEVTQTPSHQVTQMGQEVILRCVPISNHLYFYWYRQILGQKVEFLVSFYNNEISEKSEIFDDQFSVERPDGSNFTLKIRSTKLEDSAMYFCASRDSGGAYNEQFFGPGTRLTVL.

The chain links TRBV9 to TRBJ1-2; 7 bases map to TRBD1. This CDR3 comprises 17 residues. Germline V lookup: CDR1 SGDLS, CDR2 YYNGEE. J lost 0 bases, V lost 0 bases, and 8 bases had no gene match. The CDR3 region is CASSVAGGGLTNYGYTF. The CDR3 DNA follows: TGTGCCAGCAGCGTAGCTGGAGGGGGCCTGACTAACTATGGCTACACCTTC.

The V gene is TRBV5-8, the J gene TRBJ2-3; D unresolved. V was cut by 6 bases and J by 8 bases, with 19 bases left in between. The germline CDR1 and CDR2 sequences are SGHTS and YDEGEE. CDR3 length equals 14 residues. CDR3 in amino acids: CASIPTARRGTQYF. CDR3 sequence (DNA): TGTGCCAGCATCCCAACCGCCCGCCGCGGTACGCAGTATTTT.

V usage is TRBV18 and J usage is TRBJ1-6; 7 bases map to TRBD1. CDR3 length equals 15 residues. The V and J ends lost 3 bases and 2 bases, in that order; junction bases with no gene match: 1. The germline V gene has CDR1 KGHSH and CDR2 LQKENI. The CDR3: CASSPGQAYNSPLHF. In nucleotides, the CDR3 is TGTGCCAGCTCACCCGGACAGGCCTATAATTCACCCCTCCACTTT.

The CDR3: CASSQAGTDNSPLHF. CDR3 DNA: TGTGCCAGCAGCCAGGCCGGGACCGATAATTCACCCCTCCACTTT. J is TRBJ1-6 and V is TRBV4-2, with a weak D call TRBD1 (5 bases). Germline V gene lookup returns CDR1 LGHNA and CDR2 YNFKEQ. Trimming pared 3 bases from V and 5 bases from J, leaving 11 bases between. CDR3 length: 15 residues.

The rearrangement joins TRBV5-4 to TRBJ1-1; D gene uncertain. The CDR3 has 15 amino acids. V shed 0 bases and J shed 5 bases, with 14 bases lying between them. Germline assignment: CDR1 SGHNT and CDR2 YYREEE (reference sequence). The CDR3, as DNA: TGTGCCAGCAGCTTGGATCAGCCGGGGAGAACTGAAGCTTTCTTT. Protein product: CASSLDQPGRTEAFF.

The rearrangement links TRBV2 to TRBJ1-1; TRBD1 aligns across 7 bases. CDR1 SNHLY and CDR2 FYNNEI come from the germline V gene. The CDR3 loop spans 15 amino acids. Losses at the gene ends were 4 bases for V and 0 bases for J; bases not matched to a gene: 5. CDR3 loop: CASSVRQGMNTEAFF. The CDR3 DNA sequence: TGTGCCAGCAGTGTAAGACAGGGAATGAACACTGAAGCTTTCTTT.

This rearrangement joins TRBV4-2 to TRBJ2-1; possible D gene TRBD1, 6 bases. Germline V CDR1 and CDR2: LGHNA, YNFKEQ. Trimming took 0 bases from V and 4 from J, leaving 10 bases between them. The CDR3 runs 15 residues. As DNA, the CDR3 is TGTGCCAGCAGCCAAGATGAGGACAGTTACAATGAGCAGTTCTTC. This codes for CASSQDEDSYNEQFF.

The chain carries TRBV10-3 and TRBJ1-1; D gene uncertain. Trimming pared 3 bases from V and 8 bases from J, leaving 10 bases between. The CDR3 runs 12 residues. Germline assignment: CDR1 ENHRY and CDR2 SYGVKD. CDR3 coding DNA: TGTGCCATCAGTGAAGTAAAGGCCGAAGCTTTCTTT. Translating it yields CAISEVKAEAFF.

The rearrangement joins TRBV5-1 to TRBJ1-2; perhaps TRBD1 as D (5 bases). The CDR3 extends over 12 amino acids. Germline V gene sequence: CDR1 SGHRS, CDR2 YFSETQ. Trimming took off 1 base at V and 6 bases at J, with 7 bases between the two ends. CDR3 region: CASSLLGDGYTF. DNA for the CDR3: TGCGCCAGCAGCTTGTTAGGGGATGGCTACACCTTC.

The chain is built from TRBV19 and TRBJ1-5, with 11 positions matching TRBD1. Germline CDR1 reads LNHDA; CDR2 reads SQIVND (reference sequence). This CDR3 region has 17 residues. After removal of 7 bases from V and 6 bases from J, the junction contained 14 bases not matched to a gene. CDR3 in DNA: TGTGCCAGTACCGATATCTTTAGGACAGGGGGCTTTCAGCCCCAGCATTTT. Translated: CASTDIFRTGGFQPQHF.

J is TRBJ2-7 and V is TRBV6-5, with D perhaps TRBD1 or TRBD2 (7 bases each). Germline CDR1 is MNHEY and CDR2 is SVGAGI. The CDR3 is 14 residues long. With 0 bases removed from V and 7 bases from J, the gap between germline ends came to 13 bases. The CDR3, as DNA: TGTGCCAGCAGTTACTCGACAGGGAGGGCAGAGCAGTACTTC. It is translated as CASSYSTGRAEQYF.

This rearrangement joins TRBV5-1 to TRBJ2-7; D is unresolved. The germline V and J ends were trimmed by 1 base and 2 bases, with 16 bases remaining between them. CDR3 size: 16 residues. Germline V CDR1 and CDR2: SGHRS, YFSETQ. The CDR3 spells CASSLYSSGLTYEQYF. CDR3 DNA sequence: TGCGCCAGCAGCTTGTATTCATCGGGCTTGACCTACGAGCAGTACTTC. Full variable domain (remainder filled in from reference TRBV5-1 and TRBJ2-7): KAGVTQTPRYLIKTRGQQVTLSCSPISGHRSVSWYQQTPGQGLQFLFEYFSETQRNKGNFPGRFSGRQFSNSRSEMNVSTLELGDSALYLCASSLYSSGLTYEQYFGPGTRLTVT.

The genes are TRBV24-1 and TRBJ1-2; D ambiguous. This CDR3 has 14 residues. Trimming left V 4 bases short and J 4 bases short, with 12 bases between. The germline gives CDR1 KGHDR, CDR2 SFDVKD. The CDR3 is CATSDPNMVYGYTF. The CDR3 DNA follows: TGTGCCACCAGTGACCCAAACATGGTCTATGGCTACACCTTC.